These T cell receptor beta chains were read from a single sample in a study of T cells in Graves' hyperthyroidism and ophthalmopathy. A single record per CDR3 protein comes from TCRdb applying MiXCR to the multiplex PCR reads. The repertoire holds about 600,000 distinct CDR3 sequences, with approximately 14% as singletons. Source material: blood. Every receptor here comes from a woman in her late teens or twenties with Graves' ophthalmopathy. The CDR3 runs from the conserved cysteine through the conserved F or W. The order of the fields is clone size, J gene, V gene, D gene, CDR3 DNA, CDR3 protein. A D gene is named only where the DNA matches it firmly. Clone size is shown for a subset of rows, as once, few, many or a class of expanded clone.

many TRBJ2-7 TRBV7-2 NA TGTGCCAGCAGCTTAGAGGCCCTAGGTAACCACGAGCAGTACTTC CASSLEALGNHEQYF
NA TRBJ2-1 TRBV29-1 TRBD2 TGCAGCCCCTCGGGACTAGCGAGGGATGAGCAGTTCTTC CSPSGLARDEQFF
many TRBJ1-1 TRBV12-3/TRBV12-4 NA TGTGCCAGCAGGCGCCGGGCCTCTTATGAAGCTTTCTTT CASRRRASYEAFF
many TRBJ1-1 TRBV7-9 NA TGTGCCAGCAGCTTATCCGGGAACGCTGAAGCTTTCTTT CASSLSGNAEAFF
few TRBJ2-1 TRBV29-1 TRBD1 TGCAGCGTCATTACAGGGGGCAGAGCCTACAATGAGCAGTTCTTC CSVITGGRAYNEQFF
many TRBJ2-7 TRBV3-1 NA TGTGCCAGCAGCCAAGATGTGGCCGAGCAGTACTTC CASSQDVAEQYF
many TRBJ2-7 TRBV28 TRBD2 TGTGCCAGCAGCCTTACTAGCGGGAGGCTGGGCGACGAGCAGTACTTC CASSLTSGRLGDEQYF
many TRBJ2-1 TRBV5-1 NA TGCGCCAGCACCCATACTGGAACTGACAATGAGCAGTTCTTC CASTHTGTDNEQFF
many TRBJ1-1 TRBV9 NA TGTGCCAGCGGGCATGGGGGCACTGAAGCTTTCTTT CASGHGGTEAFF
many TRBJ1-4 TRBV2 NA TGTGCCAGCAGGAGTAATGAAAAACTGTTTTTT CASRSNEKLFF
few TRBJ2-1 TRBV6-2/TRBV6-3 NA TGTGCCAGCAGTAAGGGGCCCCTCTCCAATGAGCAGTTCTTC CASSKGPLSNEQFF
many TRBJ1-2 TRBV3-1 NA TGTGCCAGCAGCCAAGAGACGGACTATGGCTACACCTTC CASSQETDYGYTF
many TRBJ2-7 TRBV11-1 NA TGTGCCAGCAGCTCTGGGGAAATCTACGAGCAGTACTTC CASSSGEIYEQYF
many TRBJ2-3 TRBV7-2 TRBD2 TGTGCCAGCAGCGGGACTAGCGTCGCGGATTTTTCCACAGATACGCAGTATTTT CASSGTSVADFSTDTQYF
few TRBJ1-5 TRBV7-9 NA TGTGCCAGCAGCTCGGGCGGGAGGTCTAACCAGCCCCAGCATTTT CASSSGGRSNQPQHF
many TRBJ2-1 TRBV7-3 TRBD1 TGTGCCAGCAGCCGAGGGACAGGGGGCAATGAGCAGTTCTTC CASSRGTGGNEQFF
many TRBJ1-1 TRBV7-9 NA TGTGCCAGCAGCACCCGGCCCCAAGGCCGAGCTTTCTTT CASSTRPQGRAFF
few TRBJ1-5 TRBV12-3/TRBV12-4 NA TGTGCCAGCAGGGTGGACCGCTCACGGCCCCAGCATTTT CASRVDRSRPQHF
NA TRBJ1-6 TRBV29-1 NA TGCAGCGTGTTCCCGGGACATCATAATTCACCCCTCCACTTT CSVFPGHHNSPLHF
many TRBJ2-1 TRBV2 NA TGTGCCATACGGGACCCCGGGGCCTACAATGAGCAGTTCTTC CAIRDPGAYNEQFF
many TRBJ2-3 TRBV27 TRBD2 TGTGCCAGCAGTTTAGAGCTAGCGGGAGGTTGGAGCACAGATACGCAGTATTTT CASSLELAGGWSTDTQYF
many TRBJ1-1 TRBV3-1 NA TGTGCCAGCAGCCAAGCCCAGGCAGCCCCCACTGAAGCTTTCTTT CASSQAQAAPTEAFF
many TRBJ1-2 TRBV4-1 NA TGCGCCAGCAGCCAAGTAGGAAACAGGAGGATCGATGGCTACACCTTC CASSQVGNRRIDGYTF
many TRBJ2-5 TRBV7-9 TRBD1 TGTGCCAGCCACCCGGACAGGAAAACAGAGACCCAGTACTTC CASHPDRKTETQYF
few TRBJ2-5 TRBV24-1 NA TGTGCCACCAGTGGAGGCAGGGATCAAGAGACCCAGTACTTC CATSGGRDQETQYF
many TRBJ1-6 TRBV5-1 TRBD1 TGCGCCAGCAGCTTGGGACAGGGGAATAATTCACCCCTCCACTTT CASSLGQGNNSPLHF
NA TRBJ2-7 TRBV6-1 TRBD1 TGTGCCAGCAGAGCCGGGACAGGGGTCGGCTACGAGCAGTACTTC CASRAGTGVGYEQYF
many TRBJ2-3 TRBV5-1 NA TGCGCCAGCAGCTTGGAACGCTACCCTAGCACAGATACGCAGTATTTT CASSLERYPSTDTQYF
NA TRBJ2-7 TRBV5-5 NA TGTGCCAGCAGCCATGAACCAAGAAGCTCCTACGAGCAGTACTTC CASSHEPRSSYEQYF
many TRBJ2-3 TRBV7-3 TRBD1 TGTGCCAGCAGCCATCAGGGGGCTAGCACAGATACGCAGTATTTT CASSHQGASTDTQYF
many TRBJ2-3 TRBV12-3/TRBV12-4 NA TGTGCCAGCAGTTTACAGGTGACGGTAGATACGCAGTATTTT CASSLQVTVDTQYF
many TRBJ2-1 TRBV19 TRBD2 TGTGCCAGTAGTATCGGACTAGCGCCTTCCTACAATGAGCAGTTCTTC CASSIGLAPSYNEQFF
NA TRBJ2-1 TRBV7-9 NA TGTGCCAGCAGTTGGGACTTCACGGTTAGCTCCTACAATGAGCAGTTCTTC CASSWDFTVSSYNEQFF
few TRBJ1-1 TRBV7-2 NA TGTGCCAGCAGCCCTGCGGGATCCCGAACGTCTGAAGCTTTCTTT CASSPAGSRTSEAFF
NA TRBJ1-5 TRBV4-2 TRBD1 TGTGCCAGCAGCCAAGACAGAGGGACAGGGGCCTCGCCCCAGCATTTT CASSQDRGTGASPQHF
many TRBJ2-7 TRBV18 NA TGTGCCAGCTCACCACCGAATGGCTACGAGCAGTACTTC CASSPPNGYEQYF
many TRBJ1-5 TRBV12-3/TRBV12-4 NA TGTGCCAGCAGGTACAGGGATAATCAGCCCCAGCATTTT CASRYRDNQPQHF
many TRBJ2-5 TRBV7-2 TRBD2 TGTGCCAGCAGTTCCTTAGTTGGGACTAGCGGGAGGGCCTTGTACTTC CASSSLVGTSGRALYF
NA TRBJ1-2 TRBV19 NA TGTGCCAGTAGTGCCCAACTCGGTTCGTATGGCTACACCTTC CASSAQLGSYGYTF
many TRBJ2-1 TRBV30 TRBD2 TGTGCCTGGGGGGCCGGCGGGGGAAACAATGAGCAGTTCTTC CAWGAGGGNNEQFF
medium-sized TRBJ2-1 TRBV28 TRBD2 TGTGCCAGCAGTTTGTGGACTAGCGGGGACTCCTACAATGAGCAGTTCTTC CASSLWTSGDSYNEQFF
NA TRBJ1-1 TRBV11-1 TRBD1 TGTGCCAGCAGCCTCAGACAGGGGTCGGCCACTGAAGCTTTCTTT CASSLRQGSATEAFF
many TRBJ2-1 TRBV6-2/TRBV6-3 TRBD2 TGTGCCAGCAGTTTGGTAATAGCGGGCTACAATGAGCAGTTCTTC CASSLVIAGYNEQFF
many TRBJ2-7 TRBV5-1 NA TGCGCCAGCAGCTTGCGGTCTAGCTTCGCCTACGAGCAGTACTTC CASSLRSSFAYEQYF
many TRBJ2-7 TRBV7-2 NA TGTGCCAGCAACCGCAACGTTTATCGGGACTCCTACGAGCAGTACTTC CASNRNVYRDSYEQYF
NA TRBJ2-7 TRBV6-2/TRBV6-3 NA TGTGCCAGCATTACTACGCCTGGGCCCGGTGAGGAGCAGTACTTC CASITTPGPGEEQYF
few TRBJ2-1 TRBV20-1 NA TGCAGTGCTAGAGAAGGGGCCCCCATTTACAATGAGCAGTTCTTC CSAREGAPIYNEQFF
many TRBJ2-3 TRBV7-6 NA TGTGCCAGCAGTCCCCGGGTCACCTCCACAGATACGCAGTATTTT CASSPRVTSTDTQYF
many TRBJ2-1 TRBV5-1 TRBD2 TGCGCCAGCAGAGGGGCGGGGGGATACAATGAGCAGTTCTTC CASRGAGGYNEQFF
many TRBJ2-1 TRBV7-9 NA TGTGCCAGCAGCTTAGAGGCGGCGGAGGGCTTAGGAGAGCAGTTCTTC CASSLEAAEGLGEQFF
few TRBJ1-5 TRBV19 NA TGTGCCAGTAGCCATGCACAGAATAATCAGCCCCAGCATTTT CASSHAQNNQPQHF